Sequencing of this T cell receptor (beta chain) was carried out in a study of blood T cells in healthy people across ages. This clonotype was observed a handful of times. It was with a sample-barcoded 5' primer and a J-beta primer mix that a second PCR of roughly 7 to 11 cycles was run. Template switching added a 12-random-nucleotide identifier to every cDNA molecule. TCRdb analysed the 5' RACE reads with MiXCR anew, one entry per CDR3 protein. There are more than 650,000 distinct CDR3 sequences in the sample; about 53% occur only once, and 41% lies in the top ten. The specimen sequenced was blood. The sequence was collected from a man older than 75 in good health.

The CDR3 DNA reads TGTGCCAGCAGTTTACACAGGGGAAACACTGAAGCTTTCTTT. Translating gives CASSLHRGNTEAFF. V is TRBV12-3 or TRBV12-4 and J is TRBJ1-1; 7 nucleotides line up with TRBD1. This CDR3 is 14 amino acids long. The trim removed 2 bases at V and 2 bases at J, leaving 2 bases unmatched.